Listed below are T cell receptor beta chains from one sample, sequenced in a study of T cells in Graves' hyperthyroidism and ophthalmopathy. TCRdb called the multiplex PCR reads again in MiXCR, with one record for every CDR3 protein. Of under 450,000 distinct CDR3 sequences in the sample, approximately 13% were seen once. The specimen sequenced was blood. These receptors were taken from a man aged 25 to 40 with Graves' hyperthyroidism that later progressed to Graves' ophthalmopathy. The CDR3 runs from the conserved cysteine through the conserved F or W. A D gene is named only where the DNA matches it firmly. Where a row states a size, it is once, few, many or the class of an expanded clone; other rows omit it.

clone size,V gene,D gene,J gene,CDR3 protein,CDR3 DNA
many,TRBV5-1,TRBD1,TRBJ1-6,CASRMGTGNNSPLHF,TGCGCCAGCAGGATGGGGACAGGGAATAATTCACCCCTCCACTTT
few,TRBV29-1,.,TRBJ1-2,CSVVASRAYGYTF,TGCAGCGTTGTGGCATCCAGGGCATATGGCTACACCTTC
many,TRBV9,.,TRBJ1-1,CASSPGGAADTEAFF,TGTGCCAGCAGCCCGGGGGGGGCAGCGGACACTGAAGCTTTCTTT
few,TRBV29-1,TRBD2,TRBJ2-3,CSVGGVRQTARADTQYF,TGCAGCGTGGGGGGGGTAAGACAAACCGCGCGGGCAGATACGCAGTATTTT
many,TRBV30,.,TRBJ1-6,CAWSVQGIRNSPLHF,TGTGCCTGGAGTGTACAGGGCATCAGGAATTCACCCCTCCACTTT
many,TRBV5-1,TRBD1,TRBJ2-2,CASSLRGQGDTGELFF,TGCGCCAGCAGCTTGAGAGGACAGGGGGACACCGGGGAGCTGTTTTTT
few,TRBV18,TRBD1,TRBJ2-7,CASSPMDRAEQYF,TGTGCCAGCTCACCGATGGACAGGGCCGAGCAGTACTTC
.,TRBV6-5,.,TRBJ1-3,CASSYGGVGNTIYF,TGTGCCAGCAGTTACGGAGGGGTTGGAAACACCATATATTTT
.,TRBV15,.,TRBJ1-5,CATRQINQPQHF,TGTGCCACCAGACAGATCAATCAGCCCCAGCATTTT
.,TRBV6-2/TRBV6-3,.,TRBJ2-7,CASSYIGSSYEQYF,TGTGCCAGCAGTTACATTGGGAGCTCCTACGAGCAGTACTTC
.,TRBV9,.,TRBJ1-2,CASSVDGTNYGYTF,TGTGCCAGCAGCGTAGACGGCACTAACTATGGCTACACCTTC
.,TRBV20-1,TRBD1,TRBJ1-2,CSAIPGTGGGLYGYTF,TGCAGTGCTATCCCCGGGACAGGGGGCGGACTTTATGGCTACACCTTC
many,TRBV5-5,.,TRBJ2-1,CASSLDAGQTYNEQFF,TGTGCCAGCAGCTTGGACGCAGGGCAGACCTACAATGAGCAGTTCTTC
many,TRBV20-1,.,TRBJ2-1,CSASQGGNEQFF,TGCAGTGCTAGTCAAGGGGGCAATGAGCAGTTCTTC
few,TRBV27,TRBD2,TRBJ2-1,CASSFSSGGYEQFF,TGTGCCAGCAGTTTCAGTAGCGGGGGGTATGAGCAGTTCTTC
.,TRBV18,.,TRBJ2-2,CASSFLAGINTGELFF,TGTGCCAGCTCATTCCTTGCGGGGATAAACACCGGGGAGCTGTTTTTT
few,TRBV18,TRBD1,TRBJ2-5,CASSPNRDSRETQYF,TGTGCCAGCTCACCAAACAGGGACAGTAGAGAGACCCAGTACTTC
.,TRBV9,.,TRBJ2-3,CASASVRADTQYF,TGTGCCAGCGCCTCAGTTAGGGCAGATACGCAGTATTTT
few,TRBV7-9,.,TRBJ1-1,CASSKRGGDTEAFF,TGTGCCAGCAGCAAGAGGGGAGGGGACACTGAAGCTTTCTTT
many,TRBV12-3/TRBV12-4,.,TRBJ1-3,CASSPPGNTIYF,TGTGCCAGCAGTCCGCCTGGAAACACCATATATTTT
many,TRBV7-9,TRBD1,TRBJ2-7,CASSSDTTGTGAGSSYEQYF,TGTGCCAGCAGCTCCGACACGACCGGGACAGGGGCTGGAAGCTCCTACGAGCAGTACTTC
.,TRBV20-1,.,TRBJ2-3,CSARWVHGDTQCF,TGCAGTGCTAGGTGGGTCCATGGAGATACGCAGTGTTTT
.,TRBV4-2,.,TRBJ1-6,CASSPGVYNSPLHF,TGTGCCAGCAGCCCCGGGGTCTATAATTCACCCCTCCACTTT